Listed below are T cell receptor beta chains from one sample, sequenced in a study of blood T cell repertoires in COVID-19. Sequencing was performed with immunoSEQ multiplex PCR; in TCRdb, only in-frame clones are kept and a portion is missing. The table has about 150,000 clones, about four fifths seen once. Sequences were obtained from PBMCs or T cells enriched from blood (not recorded which). These receptors came from a woman aged 45 to 65 who had been exposed to COVID-19. Both conserved end residues are part of each CDR3. A D gene is named only where the DNA matches it firmly. Expanded clones get a size class; other rows say once, few or many, or leave the size out.

d_gene	abundance	v_gene	j_gene	CDR3aa	CDR3nt
-	few	TRBV6-5	TRBJ2-7	CASNSVSSYEQYF	TGTGCCAGCAATTCGGTCTCTTCCTACGAGCAGTACTTC
-	-	TRBV27	TRBJ2-6	CASSPRQVGANVLTF	TGTGCCAGCAGTCCGCGACAGGTCGGGGCCAACGTCCTGACTTTC
-	few	TRBV7-3	TRBJ1-2	CASSLLRRVNYGYTF	TGTGCCAGCAGCTTACTAAGGAGGGTTAACTATGGCTACACCTTC
-	-	TRBV27	TRBJ1-1	CASRDRPMTEAFF	TGTGCCAGCAGAGACAGACCGATGACTGAAGCTTTCTTT
TRBD2	-	TRBV28	TRBJ2-1	CASRPGLAGGPRVYNEQFF	TGTGCCAGCCGCCCGGGACTAGCGGGAGGGCCGAGGGTTTACAATGAGCAGTTCTTC
-	once	TRBV11-2	TRBJ2-7	CASSSFGEQYF	TGTGCCAGCAGCTCGTTCGGGGAGCAGTACTTC
-	-	TRBV29-1	TRBJ2-5	CSVGGRLETQYF	TGCAGCGTGGGGGGGCGGCTAGAGACCCAGTACTTC
TRBD2	-	TRBV19	TRBJ2-2	CASSVVGAGRTNTGELFF	TGTGCCAGTAGCGTGGTTGGAGCGGGGAGGACGAACACCGGGGAGCTGTTTTTT
TRBD2	-	TRBV7-2	TRBJ2-1	CASSLGGLAAVDEQFF	TGTGCCAGCAGCTTAGGGGGACTAGCGGCAGTGGACGAGCAGTTCTTC
TRBD1	-	TRBV10-2	TRBJ1-1	CASGQGANTEAFF	TGCGCCAGCGGGCAGGGGGCGAACACTGAAGCTTTCTTT
TRBD1	-	TRBV19	TRBJ2-7	CASSIQGDTGREQYF	TGTGCCAGTAGTATCCAGGGGGACACCGGTCGAGAGCAGTACTTC
-	few	TRBV6-6	TRBJ2-1	CASSYGGRTYYNEQFF	TGTGCCAGCAGTTACGGGGGGAGGACCTACTACAATGAGCAGTTCTTC
-	-	TRBV6-7	TRBJ2-7	CASSTGLAYEQYF	TGTGCCAGCAGTACCGGTCTCGCCTACGAGCAGTACTTC
TRBD1	-	TRBV9	TRBJ2-5	CASSAQGAKGTQYF	TGTGCCAGCAGCGCACAGGGGGCGAAAGGAACCCAGTACTTC
TRBD1	-	TRBV6-5	TRBJ1-1	CASRQGGGAFF	TGTGCCAGCAGACAGGGGGGGGGAGCTTTCTTT
-	-	TRBV9	TRBJ1-5	CASSVGGGDQPQHF	TGTGCCAGCAGCGTAGGCGGGGGAGATCAGCCCCAGCATTTT
TRBD2	-	TRBV5-5	TRBJ2-3	CASSLTLQREGGNTQYF	TGTGCCAGCAGCTTGACTCTCCAGCGGGAGGGAGGGAATACGCAGTATTTT
-	-	TRBV7-9	TRBJ1-2	CASILSGAANYGYTF	TGTGCCAGCATCCTAAGTGGGGCGGCTAACTATGGCTACACCTTC
-	-	TRBV23-1	TRBJ1-5	CASSQFWVRGNQPQHF	TGCGCCAGCAGTCAATTTTGGGTACGGGGAAATCAGCCCCAGCATTTT
-	-	TRBV19	TRBJ1-2	CASSIQGPYGYTF	TGTGCCAGTAGTATCCAGGGCCCCTATGGCTACACCTTC
-	-	TRBV30	TRBJ2-1	CAWSVVAGGSDFF	-
TRBD1	-	TRBV19	TRBJ1-1	CASSDGQGPFKPWPPTEAFF	TGTGCCAGTAGTGACGGACAGGGCCCGTTTAAGCCGTGGCCCCCCACTGAAGCTTTCTTT
-	-	TRBV27	TRBJ1-1	CASSLPGFTEAFF	TGTGCCAGCAGTTTGCCCGGGTTCACTGAAGCTTTCTTT
-	-	TRBV2	TRBJ1-5	CASSLDSVVSQHF	TGTGCCAGCAGCCTGGACAGCGTGGTGTCCCAGCATTTT
TRBD1	-	TRBV27	TRBJ1-4	CASSSAGTGNEKLFF	TGTGCCAGCAGTTCGGCGGGGACAGGAAACGAAAAACTGTTTTTT
-	-	TRBV6-5	TRBJ2-1	CASSYSSWRNEQFF	TGTGCCAGCAGTTACTCGAGTTGGAGGAATGAGCAGTTCTTC
-	-	TRBV9	TRBJ1-6	CASSLLARGSSPLHF	TGTGCCAGCAGCTTGCTCGCTAGGGGAAGCTCACCCCTCCACTTT
TRBD1	-	TRBV6-5	TRBJ1-2	CASSSTGSYGYTF	TGTGCCAGCAGCTCGACAGGGAGCTATGGCTACACCTTC
-	-	TRBV18	TRBJ2-1	CASSGVGYNEQFF	TGTGCCAGCTCCGGGGTTGGCTACAATGAGCAGTTCTTC
TRBD2	-	TRBV11-2	TRBJ2-3	CASRPRRGVGTDTQYF	TGTGCCAGCAGACCTCGACGGGGGGTCGGCACAGATACGCAGTATTTT
-	-	TRBV19	TRBJ2-7	CASSIGGGTYEQYF	TGTGCCAGTAGTATAGGGGGCGGCACCTACGAGCAGTACTTC
-	once	TRBV21-1	TRBJ1-3	CASSGGYSGNTIYF	TGTGCCAGCAGCGGCGGATACTCTGGAAACACCATATATTTT
TRBD1	-	TRBV7-2	TRBJ2-1	CASSPGQGRYNEQFF	TGTGCCAGCAGCCCCGGACAGGGGAGGTACAATGAGCAGTTCTTC
-	-	TRBV5-6	TRBJ1-3	CASSLGQANTIYF	TGTGCCAGCAGCTTGGGACAGGCAAACACCATATATTTT
TRBD2	-	TRBV6-1	TRBJ2-7	CASSEASRGGYF	TGTGCCAGCAGTGAAGCGTCCCGGGGGGGGTACTTC
-	-	TRBV6-4	TRBJ2-3	CASSDSSGGTDTQYF	TGTGCCAGCAGTGACAGTTCAGGGGGCACAGATACGCAGTATTTT
TRBD2	-	TRBV4-3	TRBJ2-1	CASSQPLAARDWAGGEQFF	TGCGCCAGCAGCCAGCCACTAGCGGCCCGGGATTGGGCCGGCGGGGAGCAGTTCTTC
TRBD2	-	TRBV9	TRBJ2-1	CASSVDAGGAYNEQFF	TGTGCCAGCAGCGTAGATGCGGGGGGTGCCTACAATGAGCAGTTCTTC
-	-	TRBV6-1	TRBJ1-1	CASSEAVQGEAFF	TGTGCCAGCAGTGAAGCGGTACAGGGTGAAGCTTTCTTT
-	once	TRBV9	TRBJ1-1	CASSAQKRGNEAFF	TGTGCCAGCAGCGCCCAGAAAAGAGGGAATGAAGCTTTCTTT
TRBD2	-	TRBV9	TRBJ2-2	CASSVIAGDYTGELFF	TGTGCCAGCAGCGTAATAGCGGGGGATTACACCGGGGAGCTGTTTTTT
-	few	TRBV7-3	TRBJ1-2	CASSLTPEGSYTF	TGTGCCAGCAGCTTAACCCCGGAGGGATCCTACACCTTC
TRBD2	-	TRBV19	TRBJ2-1	CASSILTSGSYNEQFF	TGTGCCAGTAGTATTTTGACTAGCGGAAGTTACAATGAGCAGTTCTTC
TRBD1	-	TRBV19	TRBJ2-3	CASSTGGFTDTQYF	TGTGCCAGTAGTACAGGGGGCTTCACAGATACGCAGTATTTT
TRBD2	-	TRBV7-2	TRBJ2-3	CASSSSSGNPTDTQYF	TGTGCCAGCAGCTCATCTAGCGGCAATCCCACAGATACGCAGTATTTT
-	-	TRBV7-2	TRBJ1-1	CASSVQSMNTEAFF	TGTGCCAGCAGCGTACAGAGCATGAACACTGAAGCTTTCTTT
TRBD1	-	TRBV5-1	TRBJ1-2	CASSSDRGGYGYTF	TGCGCCAGCAGCTCGGACAGGGGCGGCTATGGCTACACCTTC
-	-	TRBV5-1	TRBJ2-7	CASSRGLPTVYEQYF	TGCGCCAGCAGCCGAGGACTCCCTACAGTCTACGAGCAGTACTTC
-	-	TRBV6-2/TRBV6-3	TRBJ2-2	CASSQLPANTGELFF	TGTGCCAGCAGCCAGCTCCCGGCGAACACCGGGGAGCTGTTTTTT
-	-	TRBV18	TRBJ2-7	CASSPILGQGYEQYF	TGTGCCAGCTCACCAATCTTGGGACAAGGCTACGAGCAGTACTTC
-	-	TRBV9	TRBJ2-1	CASSGTGDRSYNEQFF	TGTGCCAGCAGCGGGACCGGGGATCGCTCCTACAATGAGCAGTTCTTC
TRBD1	-	TRBV5-8	TRBJ1-5	CASSLWDRENQPQHF	TGTGCCAGCAGCTTGTGGGACAGGGAGAATCAGCCCCAGCATTTT
-	-	TRBV19	TRBJ2-5	CASSRGARETQYF	TGTGCCAGTAGCAGGGGGGCTCGAGAGACCCAGTACTTC